The rows below give T cell receptor beta chains drawn from one sample of a study of cytomegalovirus exposure and HLA in healthy donors. Profiling relied on immunoSEQ multiplex PCR, and the TCRdb table lists in-frame clones only, not all of them. The data hold more than 85,000 clones, with 65% to 90% observed a single time. What was sequenced was PBMCs. The receptors were sampled from a woman aged 18-35 years in good health and CMV-seronegative. The CDR3 runs from the conserved cysteine through the conserved F or W. A D gene is named only where the DNA matches it firmly. Not all rows give a size; the values are once, few, many and, for expanded clones, a class.

.	.	TRBV19	TRBJ1-1	CASSDYRYPEAFF	TGTGCCAGTAGTGACTACAGATACCCTGAAGCTTTCTTT
TRBD1	.	TRBV5-1	TRBJ2-7	CASSSTGDDRYEQYF	TGCGCCAGCAGCTCGACAGGGGATGACCGCTACGAGCAGTACTTC
.	.	TRBV4-2	TRBJ2-2	CASSLGGTGELFF	TGTGCCAGCAGCCTAGGAGGCACCGGGGAGCTGTTTTTT
.	.	TRBV7-9	TRBJ2-3	CSSSLALDTQYF	TGTTCCAGCAGCTTAGCTCTGGATACGCAGTATTTT
.	.	TRBV19	TRBJ2-3	CASSPRSQDTQYF	TGTGCCAGTAGCCCCCGGAGCCAAGATACGCAGTATTTT
.	once	TRBV30	TRBJ1-2	CAWSVRRGQDGYTF	TGTGCCTGGAGTGTACGTCGGGGTCAGGATGGCTACACCTTC
.	few	TRBV5-4	TRBJ2-1	CASSPTALGYNEQFF	TGTGCCAGCAGCCCAACCGCGCTCGGTTACAATGAGCAGTTCTTC
TRBD1	.	TRBV18	TRBJ2-7	CASSHRDRPYEQYF	TGTGCCAGCTCACACCGGGACAGGCCCTACGAGCAGTACTTC
.	.	TRBV7-2	TRBJ1-1	CASSFRGNEAFF	TGTGCCAGCAGCTTCAGGGGTAATGAAGCTTTCTTT
TRBD1	once	TRBV5-4	TRBJ1-2	CASSPRTGYYGYTF	TGTGCCAGCAGCCCACGGACAGGGTACTATGGCTACACCTTC
TRBD1	.	TRBV27	TRBJ1-2	CASSFVRGLGGYTF	TGTGCCAGCAGTTTCGTTAGGGGGCTAGGTGGCTACACCTTC
.	.	TRBV28	TRBJ2-3	CASSQVADTQYF	TGTGCCAGCAGTCAGGTGGCAGATACGCAGTATTTT
.	.	TRBV28	TRBJ2-7	CASSLPARSYEQYF	TGTGCCAGCAGTTTACCTGCTAGGAGTTACGAGCAGTACTTC
.	.	TRBV21-1	TRBJ2-5	CASRLRRGTGSYQETQYF	TGTGCCAGCAGACTACGCCGAGGGACAGGGAGTTACCAAGAGACCCAGTACTTC
TRBD2	.	TRBV30	TRBJ2-1	CAWSLGLAGRNEQFF	TGTGCCTGGAGTCTAGGACTAGCGGGTCGCAATGAGCAGTTCTTC
TRBD1	.	TRBV5-1	TRBJ2-5	CASSLTGVVQETQYF	TGCGCCAGCAGCTTGACAGGGGTCGTCCAAGAGACCCAGTACTTC
.	.	TRBV5-3	TRBJ1-1	CARSFLGNTEAFF	TGTGCCAGAAGCTTTCTAGGGAACACTGAAGCTTTCTTT
.	.	TRBV30	TRBJ1-5	CAWSVRRGGPQHF	TGTGCCTGGAGTGTACGGAGGGGTGGGCCCCAGCATTTT
TRBD1	.	TRBV4-3	TRBJ2-7	CASSRDRGSYEQYF	TGCGCCAGCAGCCGAGACAGGGGGTCCTACGAGCAGTACTTC
TRBD2	few	TRBV29-1	TRBJ2-7	CSVQGTSGSDEQYF	TGCAGCGTTCAAGGGACTAGCGGCTCGGACGAGCAGTACTTC
.	.	TRBV27	TRBJ2-7	CASSLRGGVPYEQYF	TGTGCCAGCAGTTTAAGAGGCGGGGTCCCTTACGAGCAGTACTTC
.	.	TRBV7-2	TRBJ2-2	CASSPTVYQGGAHTGELFF	TGTGCCAGCAGCCCGACGGTTTACCAGGGCGGGGCCCACACCGGGGAGCTGTTTTTT
TRBD1	.	TRBV7-9	TRBJ1-1	CASTDGQGDAEAFF	TGTGCCAGCACCGACGGACAGGGTGACGCTGAAGCTTTCTTT
.	.	TRBV5-1	TRBJ2-1	CASSFRGLTYNEQFF	TGCGCCAGCAGCTTTCGCGGGCTAACCTACAATGAGCAGTTCTTC
.	.	TRBV6-5	TRBJ1-4	CASSLDRSNEKLFF	TGTGCCAGCAGTCTAGACAGGTCTAATGAAAAACTGTTTTTT
.	once	TRBV29-1	TRBJ2-5	CRRETQYF	TGCAGGCGGGAGACCCAGTACTTC
TRBD2	.	TRBV28	TRBJ2-2	CASSPLAGGPTGELFF	TGTGCCAGCAGTCCACTAGCGGGGGGGCCCACCGGGGAGCTGTTTTTT
.	.	TRBV5-1	TRBJ2-7	CASSAPPNEQYF	TGCGCCAGCAGTGCGCCCCCCAACGAGCAGTACTTC
TRBD1	.	TRBV11-3	TRBJ2-1	CASSEQGQGEQFF	TGTGCCAGCAGCGAACAGGGACAGGGGGAGCAGTTCTTC
TRBD2	.	TRBV4-3	TRBJ2-2	CASSLAGGSTGELFF	TGCGCCAGCAGCTTAGCGGGAGGGAGCACCGGGGAGCTGTTTTTT
TRBD2	.	TRBV7-9	TRBJ2-3	CASSQRAGPNTDTQYF	TGTGCCAGCAGCCAACGAGCGGGGCCGAACACAGATACGCAGTATTTT
.	.	TRBV7-9	TRBJ1-4	CSSSPSDVVVGEKLFF	TGTTCCAGCAGCCCGTCCGACGTAGTAGTCGGGGAAAAACTGTTTTTT
TRBD1	.	TRBV28	TRBJ1-5	CASTPDREDGQPQHF	TGTGCCAGCACCCCAGACAGGGAGGATGGACAGCCCCAGCATTTT
.	few	TRBV7-2	TRBJ2-7	CASSLVPYEQYF	TGTGCCAGCAGCTTAGTCCCCTACGAGCAGTACTTC
TRBD2	.	TRBV9	TRBJ2-1	CASSVVVGGLGEQFF	TGTGCCAGCAGCGTAGTTGTCGGGGGACTAGGTGAGCAGTTCTTC
.	.	TRBV29-1	TRBJ1-1	CSSSVINTEAFF	TGCAGCAGCTCTGTAATCAACACTGAAGCTTTCTTT
TRBD1	.	TRBV28	TRBJ2-3	CASSLPAGQGSTDTQYF	TGTGCCAGCAGTTTGCCGGCGGGACAGGGAAGCACAGATACGCAGTATTTT
.	.	TRBV29-1	TRBJ2-1	CTSVNEQFF	TGCACCTCAGTTAATGAGCAGTTCTTC
TRBD1	.	TRBV7-6	TRBJ2-3	CASSRRTGQGGSTDTQYF	TGTGCCAGCAGCCGACGTACGGGACAGGGTGGTAGCACAGATACGCAGTATTTT
TRBD1	.	TRBV28	TRBJ1-5	CASSTGQPSQPQHF	TGTGCCAGCAGTACGGGACAGCCAAGTCAGCCCCAGCATTTT
.	.	TRBV11-1	TRBJ2-2	CASSSLLRGLGGELFF	TGTGCCAGCAGCTCACTACTCAGGGGATTGGGCGGGGAGCTGTTTTTT
TRBD2	.	TRBV7-8	TRBJ2-1	CASRLSGTRANEQFF	TGTGCCAGCAGGTTGAGCGGGACCCGGGCTAATGAGCAGTTCTTC
.	few	TRBV6-6	TRBJ1-5	CASRDQTFYSNQPQHF	TGTGCCAGCAGAGACCAGACATTCTATAGCAATCAGCCCCAGCATTTT
TRBD1	.	TRBV28	TRBJ2-5	CASRGTGNQETQYF	TGTGCCAGCAGGGGGACAGGGAATCAAGAGACCCAGTACTTC
.	.	TRBV4-3	TRBJ1-1	CASSFETAMNTEAFF	TGCGCCAGCAGCTTTGAGACAGCAATGAACACTGAAGCTTTCTTT
TRBD1	.	TRBV6-5	TRBJ1-5	CASSPDRGGGQPQHF	TGTGCCAGCAGTCCAGACAGGGGTGGAGGACAGCCCCAGCATTTT
.	.	TRBV28	TRBJ2-3	CASSFLNRVDTQYF	TGTGCCAGCAGTTTCCTCAACAGGGTCGATACGCAGTATTTT
.	.	TRBV7-2	TRBJ1-2	CASTRSALNYGYTF	TGTGCCAGCACCAGGTCTGCCCTTAACTATGGCTACACCTTC
TRBD2	once	TRBV6-1	TRBJ2-7	CASSEPPGSGGISYEQYF	TGTGCCAGCAGTGAGCCCCCGGGGAGCGGGGGGATCTCCTACGAGCAGTACTTC
.	.	TRBV5-6	TRBJ2-3	CASSFRGLSTDTQYF	TGTGCCAGCAGCTTTCGGGGTTTAAGCACAGATACGCAGTATTTT